Below, 27 T cell receptor beta chains from the same sample are listed, as sequenced in a study of long-term antiretroviral therapy in people with HIV. Assay version v3.0 of immunoSEQ was used, and it was run at survey level. Generated by immunoSEQ multiplex PCR, the TCRdb table keeps only in-frame clones and is missing some. This table has around 25,000 clones, 82% appearing once. Sequenced material: unsorted PBMCs, taken 1.1 years before starting antiretroviral therapy. The receptors were gathered from a woman in her 30s with HIV.

In nucleotides, the CDR3 is TGTGCCAGCAGCCCCTACGGACAGGCGCGGTATGGGACCCAGTACTTC. Encoded protein: CASSPYGQARYGTQYF. The J gene is TRBJ2-5, the V gene TRBV14; the match to TRBD1 covers 7 bases. This CDR3 has 16 residues. Germline lookup yields CDR1 SGHDN and CDR2 FVKESK. V was pared by 4 bases and J by 7 bases, with 15 bases of the junction left unmatched.

The gene calls are TRBV6-1 and TRBJ1-1, with TRBD1 as a possible D gene (5 bases). Trimming shortened V by 3 bases and J by 7 bases, and 12 bases separated the two germline ends. The length of the CDR3 is 13 residues. Germline lookup yields CDR1 MNHNS and CDR2 SASEGT. CDR3 sequence (DNA): TGTGCCAGCAGTGACCGGGGCCGCCTTGAAGCTTTCTTT. Encoded protein: CASSDRGRLEAFF.

The CDR3 region has the DNA TGTGCCTGGAGTGGATCCAGGGGGCGAGGAGGTGAAAAACTGTTTTTT. The encoded protein is CAWSGSRGRGGEKLFF. The V call is TRBV30, the J call TRBJ1-4; 8 bases fit TRBD1. V was pared by 1 base and J by 7 bases, with 11 bases of the junction left unmatched. The germline CDR1 and CDR2 sequences are GTSNPN and SVGIG (reference sequence). The CDR3 covers 16 residues.

This clone was detected a few times. The chain recombines TRBV7-8 with TRBJ2-3; unclear D gene. The germline V gene encodes CDR1 SGHVS and CDR2 FQNEAQ. V lost 5 bases and J lost 2, with 5 bases in between. The CDR3 loop spans 12 amino acids. CDR3 in DNA: TGTGCCAGCAGCCCTCACACAGATACGCAGTATTTT. Translating it yields CASSPHTDTQYF.

The rearrangement joins TRBV2 to TRBJ1-3, with D possibly being TRBD1 (5 bases). The CDR3 is 17 residues long. Trimming left V 1 base short and J 0 bases short, with 13 bases between. Germline V gene lookup returns CDR1 SNHLY and CDR2 FYNNEI. The CDR3 loop is CASSEGWDPISGNTIYF. The CDR3 DNA reads TGTGCCAGCAGTGAAGGCTGGGACCCTATCTCTGGAAACACCATATATTTT.

The V call is TRBV29-1, the J call TRBJ1-1, with D hard to call. Germline assignment: CDR1 SQVTM and CDR2 ANQGSEA. The germline V and J ends were trimmed by 6 bases and 4 bases, with 18 bases remaining between them. This CDR3 has 14 amino acids. The DNA for the CDR3 is TGCAGCGTCGTGGTAACGGCGGGTGCCACTGAAGCTTTCTTT. Its protein is CSVVVTAGATEAFF.

This rearrangement joins TRBV14 to TRBJ1-2, with no clear D. With 5 bases removed from V and 13 bases from J, the gap between germline ends came to 20 bases. In germline, CDR1 is SGHDN, CDR2 FVKESK. The CDR3 consists of 13 residues. DNA of the CDR3: TGTGCCAGCAGCTGGTCAGACGGGCTAGAGCGCACCTTC. Residues: CASSWSDGLERTF.

The V and J genes are TRBV6-5 and TRBJ2-7; D remains unclear. CDR1 and CDR2 from the germline V gene are MNHEY and SVGAGI. The CDR3 spans 15 residues. V lost 3 bases and J 5 bases, leaving 17 bases between the germline ends. The CDR3 nucleotides are TGTGCCAGCAGTTATGTGGGTCGTTACATCCACGAGCAGTACGTC. Protein product: CASSYVGRYIHEQYV.

This chain links TRBV11-2 with TRBJ1-1; 9 nucleotides line up with TRBD1. Germline values: CDR1 SGHAT, CDR2 FQNNGV. The CDR3 has 18 amino acids. After removal of 2 bases from V and 3 bases from J, the junction contained 13 bases not matched to a gene. Written as DNA, the CDR3 is TGTGCCAGCAGCTTAACCACGGACAGGGGAGCGTGGGACACTGAAGCTTTCTTT. Its protein product is CASSLTTDRGAWDTEAFF.

This CDR3 reads CASSSLGHLGNTIYF. The CDR3 DNA reads TGTGCCAGCAGTTCGCTAGGACACCTCGGAAACACCATATATTTT. The rearrangement joins TRBV11-2 to TRBJ1-3, with D perhaps TRBD1 (5 bases). CDR1 is SGHAT, CDR2 FQNNGV, per germline. This CDR3 has 15 amino acids. Trimming left V 6 bases short and J 4 bases short, with 16 bases between.

J is TRBJ2-1 and V is TRBV7-9; 8 bases agree with TRBD2. Losses at the gene ends were 1 base for V and 7 bases for J; bases not matched to a gene: 9. CDR1 and CDR2 from the germline V gene are SEHNR and FQNEAQ (reference sequence). CDR3 length: 16 amino acids. CDR3 loop: CASSLGRGGLVNEQFF. Written as DNA, the CDR3 is TGTGCCAGCAGCTTAGGCCGGGGGGGCCTAGTAAATGAGCAGTTCTTC.

The genes are TRBV2 and TRBJ2-2, with no clear D. Germline assignment: CDR1 SNHLY and CDR2 FYNNEI. The CDR3 has 16 amino acids. V lost 2 bases and J 2 bases, leaving 12 bases between the germline ends. The CDR3 is CASSESFPTNTGELFF. The CDR3 region has the DNA TGTGCCAGCAGTGAAAGCTTCCCCACCAACACCGGGGAGCTGTTTTTT.

This chain links TRBV7-3 with TRBJ2-1; D tentatively reads TRBD1 or TRBD2 (5 bases each). Deletions cut 1 base from V and 6 bases from J, with 13 bases between. From germline, CDR1 is SGHTA and CDR2 FQGTGA. The CDR3 consists of 15 residues. The CDR3 spells CASSLRAGGGNEQFF. The CDR3 coding sequence is TGTGCCAGCAGCTTAAGGGCGGGTGGGGGCAATGAGCAGTTCTTC.

This clone was counted only a few times. V usage is TRBV19 and J usage is TRBJ1-1, with a weak D call TRBD1 (5 bases). This CDR3 contains 16 residues. Germline V CDR1 and CDR2: LNHDA, SQIVND (reference sequence). Between the trimmed V and J ends, which lost 5 bases and 3 bases, there was a span of 19 bases. The CDR3 protein is CASSPTQVPGYTEAFF. In DNA form, the CDR3 reads TGTGCCAGTAGTCCGACACAGGTCCCCGGGTACACTGAAGCTTTCTTT.

The genes are TRBV2 and TRBJ2-4, with 12 nucleotides matching TRBD2. CDR3 length equals 16 residues. V shed 2 bases, J shed 7 bases, and the junction held 6 bases outside the gene matches. The germline gives CDR1 SNHLY, CDR2 FYNNEI. CDR3 bases: TGTGCCAGCAGTGAAAAACCTAGCGGGGGGGGGAACATTCAGTACTTC. Protein product: CASSEKPSGGGNIQYF.

V and J are TRBV18 and TRBJ2-5; D unclear. Germline-derived CDR1 and CDR2 are KGHSH and LQKENI. The CDR3 has 13 amino acids. Deletions cut 2 bases from V and 3 bases from J, with 7 bases between. CDR3 nucleotides: TGTGCCAGCTCACCAGGAACTAAAGAGACCCAGTACTTC. It is translated as CASSPGTKETQYF. The full variable domain, in which reference TRBV18 and TRBJ2-5 provide the parts outside the CDR3, is NAGVMQNPRHLVRRRGQEARLRCSPMKGHSHVYWYRQLPEEGLKFMVYLQKENIIDESGMPKERFSAEFPKEGPSILRIQQVVRGDSAAYFCASSPGTKETQYFGPGTRLLVL.

The rearrangement links TRBV6-1 to TRBJ2-3, with TRBD2 matching 8 bases. The CDR3 runs 13 residues. The V segment lost 8 bases and the J segment 5 bases; nucleotides outside the gene matches: 6. Per the germline V gene, CDR1 is MNHNS and CDR2 is SASEGT. DNA for the CDR3: TGTGCCAGCGAAGGTCGGGAGGGAGATACGCAGTATTTT. Amino acid sequence: CASEGREGDTQYF.

The chain recombines TRBV7-3 with TRBJ1-2; unclear D gene. The V and J ends lost 0 bases and 4 bases respectively, with 15 bases between them. CDR1 is SGHTA, CDR2 FQGTGA, per germline. There are 16 residues in the CDR3. The CDR3 bases are TGTGCCAGCAGCTTAACGCCGGGCAGGCCCTCCTATGGCTACACCTTC. It encodes CASSLTPGRPSYGYTF.

The chain links TRBV5-1 to TRBJ1-2; D ambiguous. The germline V gene has CDR1 SGHRS and CDR2 YFSETQ. V lost 0 bases and J 3 bases, leaving 9 bases between the germline ends. The CDR3 is 14 amino acids. The CDR3 protein is CASSLGGSHYGYTF. In DNA form, the CDR3 reads TGCGCCAGCAGCTTGGGCGGCAGCCACTATGGCTACACCTTC.

The CDR3 DNA reads TGTGCCAGCAGCCCGGGGACAGGGGGACTCAATAACTATGGCTACACCTTC. It is translated as CASSPGTGGLNNYGYTF. The chain joins TRBV11-2 to TRBJ1-2; the match to TRBD1 covers 11 bases. V was pared by 5 bases and J by 1 base, with 9 bases of the junction left unmatched. The CDR3 loop spans 17 amino acids. The germline gives CDR1 SGHAT, CDR2 FQNNGV.

The rearrangement links TRBV7-6 to TRBJ2-1; tentative D call: TRBD1 (7 bases). This CDR3 is 15 amino acids long. V lost 5 bases, J lost 4 bases, and 15 bases lay in between. Germline V gives CDR1 SGHVS, CDR2 FNYEAQ. The CDR3 DNA reads as TGTGCCAGCAGCGCTGACAGGGACTTTTACAATGAGCAGTTCTTC. Translating gives CASSADRDFYNEQFF.

The chain joins TRBV19 to TRBJ1-1; D remains ambiguous. The length of the CDR3 is 13 residues. CDR1 is LNHDA, CDR2 SQIVND, per germline (reference sequence). The V gene lost 5 bases and the J gene lost 4 bases, with 11 bases spanning the gap. CDR3 region: CASSVDTGTEAFF. The CDR3 nucleotides are TGTGCCAGTAGTGTTGATACCGGCACTGAAGCTTTCTTT.

The chain uses TRBV30 and TRBJ1-1; 8 positions agree with TRBD1. V lost 7 bases, J lost 5 bases, and 9 bases stayed unmatched. The CDR3 runs 13 residues. Looked up from germline, CDR1 is GTSNPN and CDR2 is SVGIG (reference sequence). Written as DNA, the CDR3 is TGTGCCTTAGATCAGACAGGGGATACTGAAGCTTTCTTT. Its protein product is CALDQTGDTEAFF.

The chain uses TRBV10-3 and TRBJ1-1, with D tentatively TRBD1 (5 bases). V was pared by 4 bases and J by 4 bases, with 10 bases between. The CDR3 contains 13 residues. CDR1 and CDR2 from the germline V gene are ENHRY and SYGVKD. The CDR3 DNA reads as TGTGCCATCAGTGCGGGGGAGGGCACTGAAGCTTTCTTT. It translates to CAISAGEGTEAFF.

This chain joins TRBV13 and TRBJ2-3, with D tentatively TRBD1 (5 bases). The CDR3 consists of 14 residues. Germline V gene data show CDR1 as PRHDT and CDR2 as FYEKMQ (reference sequence). V was trimmed by 3 bases and J by 2 bases, leaving 9 bases between them. The CDR3: CASSFTDNTDTQYF. DNA for the CDR3: TGTGCCAGCAGCTTTACGGACAACACAGATACGCAGTATTTT.

The chain uses TRBV12-5 and TRBJ2-5, with 12 bases aligning to TRBD2. CDR3 length equals 14 residues. Trimming took 6 bases from V and 3 from J; bases not matched to a gene: 2. Germline-derived CDR1 and CDR2 are LGHNT and FRNRAP. The CDR3 spells CASGTSGGKETQYF. The CDR3 DNA sequence: TGTGCTAGTGGGACTAGCGGGGGAAAAGAGACCCAGTACTTC.

The chain recombines TRBV4-2 with TRBJ2-5, with TRBD2 as a possible D gene (7 bases). Trimming left V 1 base short and J 4 bases short, with 10 bases between. The germline V gene encodes CDR1 LGHNA and CDR2 YNFKEQ. This CDR3 contains 14 residues. The CDR3 reads CASSQGEGGETQYF. The CDR3 DNA is TGTGCCAGCAGCCAAGGGGAGGGGGGAGAGACCCAGTACTTC.